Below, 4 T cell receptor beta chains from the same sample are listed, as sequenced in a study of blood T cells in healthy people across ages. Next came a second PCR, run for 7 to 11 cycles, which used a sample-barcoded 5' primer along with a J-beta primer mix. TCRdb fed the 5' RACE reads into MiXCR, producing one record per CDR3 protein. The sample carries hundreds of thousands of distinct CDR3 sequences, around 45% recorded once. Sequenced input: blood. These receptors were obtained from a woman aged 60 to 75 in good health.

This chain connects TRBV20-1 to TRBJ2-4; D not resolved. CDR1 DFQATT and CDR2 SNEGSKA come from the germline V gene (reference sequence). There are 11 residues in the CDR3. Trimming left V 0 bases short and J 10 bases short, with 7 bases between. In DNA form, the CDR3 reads TGCAGTGCTAGAGATGGGCCAATTCAGTACTTC. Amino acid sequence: CSARDGPIQYF.

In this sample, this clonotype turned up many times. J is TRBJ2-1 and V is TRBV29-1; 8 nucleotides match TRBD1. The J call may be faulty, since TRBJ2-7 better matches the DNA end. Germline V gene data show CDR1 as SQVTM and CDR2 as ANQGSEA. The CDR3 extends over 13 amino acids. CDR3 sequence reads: CSENRGAYNEQYF. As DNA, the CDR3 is TGCAGCGAAAACAGGGGGGCCTACAATGAGCAGTACTTC.

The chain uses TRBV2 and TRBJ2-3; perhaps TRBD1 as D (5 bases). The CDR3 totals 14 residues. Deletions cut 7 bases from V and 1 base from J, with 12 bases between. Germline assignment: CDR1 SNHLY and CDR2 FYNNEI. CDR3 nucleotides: TGTGCCAGCAAGGTCCAGGGTCGCACAGATACGCAGTATTTT. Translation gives CASKVQGRTDTQYF.

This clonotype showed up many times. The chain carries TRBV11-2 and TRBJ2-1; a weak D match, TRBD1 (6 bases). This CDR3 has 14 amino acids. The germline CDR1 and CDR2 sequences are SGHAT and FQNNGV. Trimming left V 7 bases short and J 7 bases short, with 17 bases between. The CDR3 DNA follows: TGTGCCAGCACCCTCCTTGGGGGCGCGAATGAGCAGTTCTTC. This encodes CASTLLGGANEQFF.